These 12 T cell receptor beta chains came from one sample sequenced in a study of CD8 T cells in Susac syndrome. After extraction with the RNeasy kit, roughly 0.45 to 1 ug of the RNA was reverse transcribed using random hexamers. TCRdb fed the immunoSEQ multiplex PCR reads into MiXCR, producing one record per CDR3 protein. The sample has fewer than 85,000 distinct CDR3 sequences; 85% to 95% are singletons. Input material: CD8+ T cells from PBMCs. These receptors all stem from a human donor with Susac syndrome.

The rearrangement links TRBV12-3 or TRBV12-4 to TRBJ2-7; D unclear. CDR3 length: 12 residues. V was clipped by 4 bases and J by 3 bases, with 7 bases between them. For the CDR3, the DNA is TGTGCCAGCAGTTCTACCATCTACGAGCAGTACTTC. This sequence encodes CASSSTIYEQYF.

The gene calls are TRBV30 and TRBJ2-1; D is perhaps TRBD1 (6 bases). This CDR3 contains 16 residues. With 0 bases removed from V and 10 bases from J, the gap between germline ends came to 22 bases. Germline CDR1 is GTSNPN and CDR2 is SVGIG (reference sequence). CDR3 loop: CAWSVPRGPSYAEQFF. In DNA form, the CDR3 reads TGTGCCTGGAGTGTCCCCAGGGGACCCTCATATGCCGAGCAGTTCTTC.

In nucleotides, the CDR3 is TGTGCCAGCAGCCAAGGGGGTTCGAACACCGGGGAGCTGTTTTTT. Encoded protein: CASSQGGSNTGELFF. The rearrangement uses TRBV14 and TRBJ2-2; unclear D gene. V was shortened by 1 base and J by 0 bases, with 6 bases between the two germline ends. From germline, CDR1 is SGHDN and CDR2 FVKESK. The CDR3 sequence is 15 residues long. Based on the CDR3 plus reference TRBV14 and TRBJ2-2, the full variable domain is EAGVTQFPSHSVIEKGQTVTLRCDPISGHDNLYWYRRVMGKEIKFLLHFVKESKQDESGMPNNRFLAERTGGTYSTLKVQPAELEDSGVYFCASSQGGSNTGELFFGEGSRLTVL.

The CDR3 reads CASSPGQGLMNTEAFF. CDR3 in DNA: TGCGCCAGCAGCCCCGGACAGGGGCTAATGAACACTGAAGCTTTCTTT. The genes are TRBV5-1 and TRBJ1-1; 9 positions match TRBD1. V shed 4 bases, J shed 0 bases, and the junction held 7 bases outside the gene matches. Per the germline V gene, CDR1 is SGHRS and CDR2 is YFSETQ. CDR3 length: 16 amino acids.

V and J are TRBV13 and TRBJ2-5; weak D call: TRBD1 (6 bases). The germline gives CDR1 PRHDT, CDR2 FYEKMQ (reference sequence). The ends were cut back, 5 bases at V and 5 bases at J, with 15 bases in the middle. CDR3 length equals 14 residues. CDR3 sequence reads: CASSVGQAVETQYF. The CDR3 DNA reads TGTGCCAGCAGCGTGGGACAAGCAGTGGAGACCCAGTACTTC.

The chain uses TRBV13 and TRBJ2-7; TRBD1 might be the D (5 bases). Trimming took off 1 base at V and 5 bases at J, with 9 bases between the two ends. CDR3 size: 13 residues. Germline values: CDR1 PRHDT, CDR2 FYEKMQ (reference sequence). DNA of the CDR3: TGTGCCAGCAGCTTAGACGGCAGGGACGAGCAGTACTTC. Protein sequence: CASSLDGRDEQYF. Variable domain in full (rest from reference TRBV13 and TRBJ2-7): AAGVIQSPRHLIKEKRETATLKCYPIPRHDTVYWYQQGPGQDPQFLISFYEKMQSDKGSIPDRFSAQQFSDYHSELNMSSLELGDSALYFCASSLDGRDEQYFGPGTRLTVT.

The gene calls are TRBV4-1 and TRBJ2-5, with D unclear. There are 16 residues in the CDR3. Germline V gene sequence: CDR1 MGHRA, CDR2 YSYEKL. Trimming cost V 0 bases and J 5 bases, with 16 bases left between them. The CDR3 sequence is CASSQDPYLLVETQYF. For the CDR3, the DNA is TGCGCCAGCAGCCAAGACCCCTATCTGCTGGTGGAGACCCAGTACTTC.

This rearrangement joins TRBV6-5 to TRBJ2-1; 7 nucleotides agree with TRBD1. The junction had 16 bases not matched to a gene; V was cut back by 4 bases and J by 10 bases. The CDR3 is made up of 16 amino acids. Germline loops: CDR1 MNHEY, CDR2 SVGAGI. The CDR3 loop reads CASSFGQAVGGSEQFF. As DNA, the CDR3 is TGTGCCAGCAGTTTTGGACAGGCTGTTGGCGGGTCGGAGCAGTTCTTC.

This clonotype occurred a few times. The gene calls are TRBV12-3 or TRBV12-4 and TRBJ2-7; 7 bases are a match to TRBD1. The V segment lost 5 bases and the J segment 2 bases; nucleotides outside the gene matches: 3. CDR3 size: 13 residues. DNA for the CDR3: TGTGCCAGCAGTCCGGGACAGACCTACGAGCAGTACTTC. As protein: CASSPGQTYEQYF.

The V gene is TRBV6-6, the J gene TRBJ2-5; D unresolved. Trimming cost V 2 bases and J 5 bases, with 12 bases left between them. The CDR3 runs to 14 residues. Looked up from germline, CDR1 is MNHNY and CDR2 is SVGAGI (reference sequence). CDR3 sequence (DNA): TGTGCCAGCAGTTACGTGGGGAATGGGGAGACCCAGTACTTC. Its translation: CASSYVGNGETQYF.

The chain joins TRBV7-3 to TRBJ1-2; 7 nucleotides line up with TRBD1. V dropped 6 bases and J dropped 5; count of bases not matched to a gene: 12. Germline V gene data show CDR1 as SGHTA and CDR2 as FQGTGA. The CDR3 covers 15 residues. The CDR3 loop reads CASSPLPGTEYGYTF. The CDR3 DNA reads TGTGCCAGCAGTCCCCTCCCCGGGACAGAGTATGGCTACACCTTC.

The genes are TRBV4-3 and TRBJ2-5, with a possible D match to TRBD1 (6 bases). The V gene lost 3 bases and the J gene lost 5 bases, with 16 bases spanning the gap. Germline-derived CDR1 and CDR2 are LGHNA and YSLEER. This CDR3 comprises 15 residues. Written as DNA, the CDR3 is TGCGCCAGCAGCCAGACGGCAGGGGCAGGGGAGACCCAGTACTTC. It is translated as CASSQTAGAGETQYF.